The TCR beta chain described here comes from a study of T cell repertoires in cytomegalovirus infection. From the reads, TCRdb called clonotypes with MiXCR, one entry per CDR3 protein. The sample includes about 890,000 distinct CDR3 sequences, around 32% of them seen just once. Germline values: CDR1 SEHNR, CDR2 FQNEAQ (reference sequence). This CDR3 is built from 16 residues. The V and J ends lost 4 bases and 1 base respectively, with 16 bases between them. On this clonotype: Its antigen is unknown.

The sequenced sample was cultured CD8+ T cells from PBMCs, obtained from culture after CMV antigen stimulation. The genes are TRBV7-9 and TRBJ1-1, with a weak D call TRBD1 (5 bases). The source of this sequence is a human donor in good health (CMV status not recorded). Some clones in this sample may be carry-over from other donors' samples. The CDR3 DNA reads TGTGCCAGCAGCTCCTTGGTATCGACAGCGAACACTGAAGCTTTCTTT. It yields the protein CASSSLVSTANTEAFF.